This record looks at one TCR beta chain sequence and its context. Its antigen is unknown. The data belong to a study of T cell responses to AZD1222 COVID-19 vaccine. Second-dose schedules of about 4 or about 12 weeks were combined. The data were produced by immunoSEQ multiplex PCR, yet TCRdb's version contains in-frame clones alone and is incomplete. Of approximately 200,000 clones in the sample, roughly nine tenths were seen once. This CDR3 spans 14 amino acids. V dropped 5 bases and J dropped 4; count of bases not matched to a gene: 3. CDR1 is LNHNV and CDR2 is YYDKDF in the germline V gene (reference sequence). Study-level results: Dominant CD4 TCR responses targeted spike regions 160-218 and 743-854. Unmutated regions of variants are reportedly targeted by nearly half of spike-specific TCRs.

The material was peripheral blood, obtained 28 days after the second AZD1222 dose. This receptor was taken from an adult who received the AZD1222 COVID-19 vaccine. The chain joins TRBV15 to TRBJ2-1; 9 nucleotides line up with TRBD2. In nucleotides, the CDR3 is TGTGCCACCAGCCGGCGGGGGGGATACAATGAGCAGTTCTTC. It specifies CATSRRGGYNEQFF.